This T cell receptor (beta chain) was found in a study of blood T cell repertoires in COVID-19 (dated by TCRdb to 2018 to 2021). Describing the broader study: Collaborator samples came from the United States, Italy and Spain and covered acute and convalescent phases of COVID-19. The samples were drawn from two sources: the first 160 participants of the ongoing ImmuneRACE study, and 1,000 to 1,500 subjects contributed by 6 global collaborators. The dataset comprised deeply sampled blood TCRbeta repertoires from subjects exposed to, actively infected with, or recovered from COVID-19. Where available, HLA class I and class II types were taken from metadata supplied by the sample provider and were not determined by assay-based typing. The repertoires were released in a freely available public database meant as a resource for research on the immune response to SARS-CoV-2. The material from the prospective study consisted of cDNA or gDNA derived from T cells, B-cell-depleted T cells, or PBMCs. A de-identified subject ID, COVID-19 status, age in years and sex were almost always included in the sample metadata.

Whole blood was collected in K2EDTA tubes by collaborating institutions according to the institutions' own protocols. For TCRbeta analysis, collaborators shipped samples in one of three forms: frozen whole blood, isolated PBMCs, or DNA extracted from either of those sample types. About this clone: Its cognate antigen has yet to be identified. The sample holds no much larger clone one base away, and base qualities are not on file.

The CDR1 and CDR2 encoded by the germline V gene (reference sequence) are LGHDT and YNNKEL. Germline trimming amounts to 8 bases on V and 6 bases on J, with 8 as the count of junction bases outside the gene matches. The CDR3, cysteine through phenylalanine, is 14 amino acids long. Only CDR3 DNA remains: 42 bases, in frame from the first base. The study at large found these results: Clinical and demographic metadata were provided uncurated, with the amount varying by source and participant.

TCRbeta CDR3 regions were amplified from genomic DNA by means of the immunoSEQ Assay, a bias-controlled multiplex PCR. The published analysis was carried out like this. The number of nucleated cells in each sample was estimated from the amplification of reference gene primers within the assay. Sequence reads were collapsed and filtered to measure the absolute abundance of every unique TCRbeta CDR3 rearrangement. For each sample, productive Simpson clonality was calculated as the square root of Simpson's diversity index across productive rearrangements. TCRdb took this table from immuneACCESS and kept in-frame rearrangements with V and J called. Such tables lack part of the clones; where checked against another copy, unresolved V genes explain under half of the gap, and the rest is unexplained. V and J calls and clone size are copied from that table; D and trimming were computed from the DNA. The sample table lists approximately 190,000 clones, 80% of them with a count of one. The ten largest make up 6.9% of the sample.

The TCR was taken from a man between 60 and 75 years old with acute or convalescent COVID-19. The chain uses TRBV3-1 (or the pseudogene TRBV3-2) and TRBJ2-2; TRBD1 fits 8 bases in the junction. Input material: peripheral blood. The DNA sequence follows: TGTGCCAGCTCGAACAGGGGGTGGTCCGGGGAGCTGTTTTTT. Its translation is CASSNRGWSGELFF.